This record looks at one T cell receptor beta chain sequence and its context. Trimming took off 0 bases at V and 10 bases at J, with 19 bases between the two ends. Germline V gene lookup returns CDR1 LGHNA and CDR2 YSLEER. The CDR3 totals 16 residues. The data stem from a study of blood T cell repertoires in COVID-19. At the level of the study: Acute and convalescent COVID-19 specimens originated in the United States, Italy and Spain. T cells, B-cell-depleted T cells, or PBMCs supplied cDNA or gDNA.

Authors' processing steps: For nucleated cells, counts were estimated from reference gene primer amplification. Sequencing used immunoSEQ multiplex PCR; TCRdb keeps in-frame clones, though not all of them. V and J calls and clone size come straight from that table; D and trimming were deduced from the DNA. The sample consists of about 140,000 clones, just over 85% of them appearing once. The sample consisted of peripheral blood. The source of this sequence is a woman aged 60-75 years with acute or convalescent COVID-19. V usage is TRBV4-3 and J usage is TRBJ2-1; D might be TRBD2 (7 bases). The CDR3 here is CASSQEMDGGPREQFF. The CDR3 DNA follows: TGCGCCAGCAGCCAAGAAATGGACGGGGGGCCCCGGGAGCAGTTCTTC.